This record concerns one TCR beta chain sequence. This entry comes from a study of blood T cell repertoires in COVID-19. Libraries were prepared by immunoSEQ multiplex PCR; TCRdb keeps only in-frame clonotypes and omits some of them. There are around 75,000 clones in the sample; approximately 90% occur only once, and approximately 1.5% lies in the top ten. The V end lost 2 bases, the J end lost 3 bases, and 14 bases lay between the germline ends. The CDR3 is made up of 15 amino acids. CDR1 KGHSH and CDR2 LQKENI come from the germline V gene. The TCR comes from a human donor in a cohort sampled during active COVID-19. The sequenced material came from peripheral blood. The chain carries TRBV18 and TRBJ2-7; D is possibly TRBD1 (7 bases). CDR3 sequence: CASSPWAGGNYEQYF. The CDR3 DNA is TGTGCCAGCTCACCATGGGCAGGGGGGAACTACGAGCAGTACTTC.